Below, 26 T cell receptor beta chains from the same sample are listed, as sequenced in a study of graft-versus-host responses after intestinal transplantation. Profiling relied on immunoSEQ multiplex PCR, and the TCRdb table lists in-frame clones only, not all of them. The sample shows some 22,000 clones, 90% to 95% of them seen only once. Source: PBMCs, taken approximately 38 days after intestinal transplant. These receptors all stem from a human patient who received an intestinal transplant, so some T cells may come from the graft donor.

The chain links TRBV4-3 to TRBJ2-1; TRBD2 agrees at 10 bases. This CDR3 contains 17 residues. The V gene end was trimmed by 3 bases and the J gene end by 4 bases; junction bases not matched to a gene: 9. Germline V lookup: CDR1 LGHNA, CDR2 YSLEER. The CDR3, as DNA: TGCGCCAGCAGCCACAGTCTTCTAGCGGGAGAGTACAATGAGCAGTTCTTC. Amino acid sequence: CASSHSLLAGEYNEQFF.

This clone showed up just once. V usage is TRBV5-1 and J usage is TRBJ2-2; D unclear. CDR3 size: 12 residues. Looked up from germline, CDR1 is SGHRS and CDR2 is YFSETQ. V was trimmed by 1 base and J by 5 bases, leaving 3 bases between them. CDR3 sequence reads: CASSLPTGELFF. CDR3 coding DNA: TGCGCCAGCAGCTTGCCGACCGGGGAGCTGTTTTTT. Full variable domain (remainder filled in from reference TRBV5-1 and TRBJ2-2): KAGVTQTPRYLIKTRGQQVTLSCSPISGHRSVSWYQQTPGQGLQFLFEYFSETQRNKGNFPGRFSGRQFSNSRSEMNVSTLELGDSALYLCASSLPTGELFFGEGSRLTVL.

The chain carries TRBV9 and TRBJ2-1, with 14 bases fitting TRBD2. V gave up 4 bases and J gave up 7 bases; unmatched junction bases: 4. CDR3 length: 15 residues. The germline V gene has CDR1 SGDLS and CDR2 YYNGEE. The CDR3 loop is CASSPRTSGRNEQFF. The CDR3 DNA follows: TGTGCCAGCAGCCCACGGACTAGCGGGAGGAATGAGCAGTTCTTC.

J is TRBJ2-7 and V is TRBV6-4; TRBD2 aligns across 11 bases. With V trimmed by 4 bases and J by 2 bases, 1 base remained unmatched. The CDR3 extends over 14 amino acids. Germline V gene sequence: CDR1 MRHNA, CDR2 SNTAGT. The CDR3 DNA reads TGTGCCAGCAGTGGACTAGCGGGGACCTACGAGCAGTACTTC. Translated: CASSGLAGTYEQYF.

The chain couples TRBV5-6 to TRBJ2-7; D might be TRBD1 or TRBD2, each matching 6 bases. This CDR3 contains 15 residues. V lost 2 bases and J 3 bases, leaving 15 bases between the germline ends. Germline loops: CDR1 SGHDT, CDR2 YYEEEE. CDR3 bases: TGTGCCAGCAGCTTTCCCGGGGGCTTTAACTACGAGCAGTACTTC. Translating it yields CASSFPGGFNYEQYF.

The CDR3 DNA reads TGTGCCAGCAGTTTAGCGTCAGGCTTCCAAGAGACCCAGTACTTC. Residues: CASSLASGFQETQYF. The chain couples TRBV6-6 to TRBJ2-5; D is perhaps TRBD2 (5 bases). V gave up 4 bases and J gave up 1 base, with 13 bases separating them. CDR3 length equals 15 residues. The germline CDR1 and CDR2 sequences are MNHNY and SVGAGI (reference sequence).

This clone has only one observation. This chain links TRBV9 with TRBJ2-5; D tentatively fits TRBD1 or TRBD2 (6 bases each). CDR1 and CDR2 (germline): SGDLS, YYNGEE. The V end lost 3 bases, the J end lost 4 bases, and 13 bases lay between the germline ends. The CDR3 loop spans 14 amino acids. CDR3 sequence (DNA): TGTGCCAGCAGCGAGGGGGGCGCAGGAGAGACCCAGTACTTC. Residues: CASSEGGAGETQYF.

The chain has TRBV4-3 and TRBJ1-4, with D possibly being TRBD1 (5 bases). Trimming shortened V by 0 bases and J by 6 bases, and 11 bases separated the two germline ends. Looked up from germline, CDR1 is LGHNA and CDR2 is YSLEER. This CDR3 is 15 amino acids long. The CDR3 DNA reads TGCGCCAGCAGCCAAGAATCCAGGGTTGATGAAAAACTGTTTTTT. This encodes CASSQESRVDEKLFF.

The chain has TRBV29-1 and TRBJ2-3; 7 nucleotides align to TRBD1. V was pared by 5 bases and J by 4 bases, with 9 bases of the junction left unmatched. Germline V gene lookup returns CDR1 SQVTM and CDR2 ANQGSEA. CDR3 length: 14 residues. In DNA, the CDR3 is TGCAGCGTTCGGGTACAGGGGAGCGCAGATACGCAGTATTTT. Amino acids: CSVRVQGSADTQYF.

The chain joins TRBV5-4 to TRBJ2-7; the D is unclear. CDR1 SGHNT and CDR2 YYREEE come from the germline V gene (reference sequence). This CDR3 spans 14 amino acids. V shed 0 bases and J shed 0 bases, with 7 bases lying between them. CDR3 nucleotides: TGTGCCAGCAGCTTGGGAGAGGCCTCCTACGAGCAGTACTTC. It translates to CASSLGEASYEQYF.

V gene TRBV18 combines with J gene TRBJ2-7, with TRBD1 identical over 8 bases. Germline CDR1 reads KGHSH; CDR2 reads LQKENI. The J segment lost 3 bases and the V segment lost 1 base, leaving 2 bases of the junction unmatched. The CDR3 loop spans 14 amino acids. Written as DNA, the CDR3 is TGTGCCAGCTCACCACGGGACAGGAACTACGAGCAGTACTTC. Translated, it gives CASSPRDRNYEQYF.

The rearrangement joins TRBV5-6 to TRBJ1-2, with TRBD1 as a possible D gene (6 bases). Trimming took 5 bases from V and 3 from J, leaving 14 bases between them. CDR1 and CDR2 (germline): SGHDT, YYEEEE. The CDR3 consists of 14 residues. The CDR3 loop reads CASRNPGADYGYTF. The DNA of the CDR3 is TGTGCCAGCAGAAACCCGGGGGCGGACTATGGCTACACCTTC. The whole variable domain, filled in from reference TRBV5-6 and TRBJ1-2, reads DAGVTQSPTHLIKTRGQQVTLRCSPKSGHDTVSWYQQALGQGPQFIFQYYEEEERQRGNFPDRFSGHQFPNYSSELNVNALLLGDSALYLCASRNPGADYGYTFGSGTRLTVV.

This clone was recorded only once. The gene calls are TRBV21-1 and TRBJ2-5; TRBD1 reflects the table's D call only, with no check against the DNA. The end of the DNA fits TRBJ2-7 better, so the J call may be wrong. TRBV21-1 is deemed a pseudogene. The CDR3 sequence is 15 residues long. The CDR3 protein is CASSSTVTRVYEQYF. For the CDR3, the DNA is TGTGCCAGCAGCAGTACAGTGACGAGAGTCTACGAGCAGTACTTC.

This clone was seen only once. V and J are TRBV30 and TRBJ2-7, with no clear D. Germline lookup yields CDR1 GTSNPN and CDR2 SVGIG (reference sequence). The CDR3 contains 12 residues. Trimming left V 0 bases short and J 5 bases short, with 8 bases between. The DNA for the CDR3 is TGTGCCTGGAGTGTACTACGGCACGAGCAGTACTTC. Its translation is CAWSVLRHEQYF.

This clone has just one count. The CDR3 protein is CASSLGPQDEQYF. The CDR3 region has the DNA TGTGCCAGCAGTTTAGGGCCGCAGGACGAGCAGTACTTC. The genes are TRBV28 and TRBJ2-7; D call uncertain. CDR1 is MDHEN and CDR2 is SYDVKM in the germline V gene. The V end lost 2 bases, the J end lost 5 bases, and 10 bases lay between the germline ends. This CDR3 comprises 13 residues.

This sequence joins TRBV29-1 and TRBJ2-7; 9 bases are shared with TRBD2. This CDR3 contains 14 residues. Germline values: CDR1 SQVTM, CDR2 ANQGSEA. V shed 3 bases and J 1 base; nucleotides not matched to a gene: 4. CDR3 sequence reads: CSVEFAGGSYEQYF. The CDR3 coding sequence is TGCAGCGTTGAGTTCGCGGGAGGGTCCTACGAGCAGTACTTC.

The chain combines TRBV4-3 with TRBJ2-5; TRBD2 matches 12 bases. In germline, CDR1 is LGHNA, CDR2 YSLEER. This CDR3 region has 18 residues. Losses at the gene ends were 6 bases for V and 1 base for J; bases not matched to a gene: 12. The CDR3 here is CASRPASGLAGCQETQYF. The DNA of the CDR3 is TGCGCCAGCAGGCCCGCCTCAGGACTAGCGGGATGCCAAGAGACCCAGTACTTC.

The rearrangement links TRBV27 to TRBJ2-3, with a weak D call TRBD1 (5 bases). CDR1 is MNHEY and CDR2 is SMNVEV in the germline V gene (reference sequence). The CDR3 has 17 residues. V lost 5 bases and J lost 0, with 18 bases in between. This chain's CDR3 is CASSPSGPQASTDTQYF. CDR3 DNA sequence: TGTGCCAGCAGTCCGTCCGGTCCACAGGCTAGCACAGATACGCAGTATTTT.

The gene calls are TRBV28 and TRBJ2-7, with 9 bases aligning to TRBD2. This CDR3 region has 15 residues. Unmatched junction bases numbered 7, after V lost 4 bases and J lost 3 bases. CDR1 is MDHEN, CDR2 SYDVKM, per germline. The CDR3: CASSYHSGSFYEQYF. CDR3 nucleotides: TGTGCCAGCAGTTACCATAGCGGGAGTTTCTACGAGCAGTACTTC.

The rearrangement joins TRBV7-3 to TRBJ2-4; TRBD2 aligns across 8 bases. The V gene's germline CDR1 is SGHTA and CDR2 FQGTGA. The CDR3 contains 13 residues. After removal of 2 bases from V and 6 bases from J, the junction contained 0 bases not matched to a gene. In DNA form, the CDR3 reads TGTGCCAGCAGCTTACTAGCGGGAAACATTCAGTACTTC. It translates to CASSLLAGNIQYF.

V and J are TRBV6-1 and TRBJ1-5, with 8 nucleotides matching TRBD1. V dropped 8 bases and J dropped 5; count of bases not matched to a gene: 5. CDR1 and CDR2 from the germline V gene are MNHNS and SASEGT. The CDR3 extends over 13 amino acids. This chain's CDR3 is CASGQGPYQPQHF. CDR3 coding DNA: TGTGCCAGCGGACAGGGTCCGTATCAGCCCCAGCATTTT.

This chain connects TRBV9 to TRBJ2-3; D not resolved. V was clipped by 4 bases and J by 0 bases, with 12 bases between them. The CDR3 is made up of 15 amino acids. Germline loops: CDR1 SGDLS, CDR2 YYNGEE. In DNA, the CDR3 is TGTGCCAGCAGCCACACGACAACTAGCACAGATACGCAGTATTTT. Translated: CASSHTTTSTDTQYF.

The gene calls are TRBV13 and TRBJ2-5, with 9 bases lining up with TRBD2. This CDR3 has 16 residues. Germline V lookup: CDR1 PRHDT, CDR2 FYEKMQ (reference sequence). V was clipped by 5 bases and J by 2 bases; unmatched bases: 9. The CDR3 is CASSPPGLATQETQYF. The CDR3 DNA reads TGTGCCAGCAGCCCTCCTGGACTAGCGACTCAAGAGACCCAGTACTTC.

The V gene is TRBV5-1, the J gene TRBJ1-2, with D perhaps matching TRBD1 (5 bases). Trimming left V 3 bases short and J 4 bases short, with 13 bases between. Germline V gene lookup returns CDR1 SGHRS and CDR2 YFSETQ. The CDR3 has 14 amino acids. The CDR3 sequence is CASSWGRITYGYTF. In DNA, the CDR3 is TGCGCCAGCAGCTGGGGACGGATAACCTATGGCTACACCTTC.

J is TRBJ2-5 and V is TRBV28, with D perhaps TRBD1 (6 bases). V was pared by 3 bases and J by 2 bases, with 7 bases between. Looked up from germline, CDR1 is MDHEN and CDR2 is SYDVKM. The length of the CDR3 is 13 residues. The CDR3 is CASSFRGQETQYF. For the CDR3, the DNA is TGTGCCAGCAGTTTTAGGGGGCAAGAGACCCAGTACTTC.

In DNA form, the CDR3 reads TGTGCCAGTCCACCTCGGGCGCATCTTGGGGATACGCAGTATTTT. Translation: CASPPRAHLGDTQYF. The chain joins TRBV28 to TRBJ2-3; D remains ambiguous. V lost 9 bases and J lost 6, with 22 bases in between. Germline V gene data show CDR1 as MDHEN and CDR2 as SYDVKM. The CDR3 loop spans 15 amino acids. Supplemented by reference TRBV28 and TRBJ2-3, the full variable domain reads DVKVTQSSRYLVKRTGEKVFLECVQDMDHENMFWYRQDPGLGLRLIYFSYDVKMKEKGDIPEGYSVSREKKERFSLILESASTNQTSMYLCASPPRAHLGDTQYFGPGTRLTVL.